This passage covers 6 T cell receptor beta chains from one sample sequenced in a study of blood T cell repertoires in COVID-19. Some clones are missing from TCRdb's copy, which holds only in-frame ones; the method was immunoSEQ multiplex PCR. The data contain about 46,000 clones, approximately 86% of them singletons. The sample comprised peripheral blood. The receptor set was obtained from a man between 60 and 75 years old with acute or convalescent COVID-19.

V and J are TRBV6-5 and TRBJ2-7, with 10 bases aligning to TRBD2. Looked up from germline, CDR1 is MNHEY and CDR2 is SVGAGI. CDR3 length equals 14 residues. Trimming removed 6 bases from V and 3 bases from J; junction bases left unmatched: 5. In DNA form, the CDR3 reads TGTGCCAGCAGCCCCACTAGCGGGGTCTACGAGCAGTACTTC. It yields the protein CASSPTSGVYEQYF.

The chain joins TRBV5-1 to TRBJ2-7; 7 bases are a match to TRBD1. Losses at the gene ends were 4 bases for V and 0 bases for J; bases not matched to a gene: 10. CDR3 length: 16 residues. CDR1 SGHRS and CDR2 YFSETQ come from the germline V gene. The CDR3 sequence: CASSPKRQGLSYEQYF. The DNA of the CDR3 is TGCGCCAGCAGCCCAAAACGACAGGGCCTCTCCTACGAGCAGTACTTC.

The genes are TRBV2 and TRBJ2-1; 8 bases are a match to TRBD2. V was pared by 6 bases and J by 6 bases, with 10 bases of the junction left unmatched. The CDR3 covers 15 residues. The germline CDR1 and CDR2 sequences are SNHLY and FYNNEI. In nucleotides, the CDR3 is TGTGCCAGCAGCCGTCGGGAGGGCCTTGGCAATGAGCAGTTCTTC. It is translated as CASSRREGLGNEQFF.

The chain combines TRBV14 with TRBJ1-2; TRBD1 agrees at 8 bases. J lost 5 bases, V lost 3 bases, and 8 bases had no gene match. Germline V gene data show CDR1 as SGHDN and CDR2 as FVKESK. The CDR3 extends over 15 amino acids. The CDR3 spells CASSHWTDRVYGYTF. As DNA, the CDR3 is TGTGCCAGCAGCCACTGGACGGACAGGGTTTATGGCTACACCTTC.

The chain carries TRBV4-3 and TRBJ2-7, with 8 bases aligning to TRBD2. The CDR3 runs to 16 residues. CDR1 and CDR2 (germline): LGHNA, YSLEER. The V segment lost 2 bases and the J segment 2 bases; nucleotides outside the gene matches: 8. The CDR3 DNA reads as TGCGCCAGCAGCCAAAGTGCGGGGGGCGTCGCCTACGAGCAGTACTTC. Protein product: CASSQSAGGVAYEQYF.

V and J are TRBV27 and TRBJ2-7; 14 bases fit TRBD2. J gave up 2 bases and V 6 bases, and 12 bases lay outside the gene matches. Germline CDR1 MNHEY, CDR2 SMNVEV (reference sequence). The CDR3 is 18 residues long. CDR3 DNA: TGTGCCAGCAGCCAGGGACTAGCGGGAGAACGCCATCCCTACGAGCAGTACTTC. This codes for CASSQGLAGERHPYEQYF.